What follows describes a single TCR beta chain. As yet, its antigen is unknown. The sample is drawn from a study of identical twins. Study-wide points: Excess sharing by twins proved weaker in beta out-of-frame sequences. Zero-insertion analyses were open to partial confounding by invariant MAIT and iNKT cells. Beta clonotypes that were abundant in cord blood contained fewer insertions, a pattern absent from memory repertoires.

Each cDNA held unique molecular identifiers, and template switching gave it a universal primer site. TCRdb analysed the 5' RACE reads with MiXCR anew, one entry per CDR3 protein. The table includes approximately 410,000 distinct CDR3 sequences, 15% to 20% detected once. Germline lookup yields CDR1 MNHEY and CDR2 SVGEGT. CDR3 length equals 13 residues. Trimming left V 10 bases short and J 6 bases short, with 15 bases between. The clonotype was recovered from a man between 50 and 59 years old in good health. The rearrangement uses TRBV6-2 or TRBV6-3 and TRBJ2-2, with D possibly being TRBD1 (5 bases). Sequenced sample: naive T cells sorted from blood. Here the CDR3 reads CATDTQGPGELFF. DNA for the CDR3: TGTGCCACGGATACTCAGGGTCCCGGGGAGCTGTTTTTT.